These 25 T cell receptor beta chains were sequenced from one sample in a study of blood T cell repertoires in COVID-19. Repertoires were generated with immunoSEQ multiplex PCR, while TCRdb's copy carries only in-frame clones and drops some. The sample shows 110,000 or so clones, about 80% of them seen only once. Sequenced input: peripheral blood. These receptors were collected from a woman aged 70-85 years with acute or convalescent COVID-19.

The chain is built from TRBV15 and TRBJ1-5, with D tentatively TRBD1 (6 bases). From germline, CDR1 is LNHNV and CDR2 YYDKDF (reference sequence). This CDR3 contains 13 residues. Trimming pared 10 bases from V and 7 bases from J, leaving 17 bases between. The CDR3 sequence is CAIALAGGQPQHF. For the CDR3, the DNA is TGTGCCATCGCATTGGCTGGGGGCCAGCCCCAGCATTTT.

The rearrangement links TRBV30 to TRBJ1-4; 9 bases match TRBD1. V trimming: 3 bases; J trimming: 8 bases; junction bases outside the gene matches: 10. This CDR3 spans 15 amino acids. Germline V gene lookup returns CDR1 GTSNPN and CDR2 SVGIG (reference sequence). As DNA, the CDR3 is TGTGCCTGGAGCACAACCGGGACAGGGTACGAAAAACTGTTTTTT. Residues: CAWSTTGTGYEKLFF.

V usage is TRBV4-1 and J usage is TRBJ2-5; 14 nucleotides match TRBD2. The ends lost 4 bases at V and 6 bases at J; junction bases unmatched: 10. Germline loops: CDR1 MGHRA, CDR2 YSYEKL. The CDR3 extends over 17 amino acids. The CDR3 sequence: CASSPGLAGVRTKTQYF. CDR3 coding DNA: TGCGCCAGCAGCCCGGGACTAGCGGGGGTAAGAACGAAGACCCAGTACTTC.

CDR3 sequence (DNA): TGCGCCAGCAGCTTGGCCGGTAACCAAGAGACCCAGTACTTC. This encodes CASSLAGNQETQYF. V usage is TRBV5-1 and J usage is TRBJ2-5; D gene ambiguous. This CDR3 region has 14 residues. Germline V CDR1 and CDR2: SGHRS, YFSETQ. Trimming cost V 0 bases and J 0 bases, with 6 bases left between them.

This sequence joins TRBV15 and TRBJ1-5; D is possibly TRBD1 (5 bases). The CDR3 runs to 15 residues. Trimming shortened V by 5 bases and J by 7 bases, and 18 bases separated the two germline ends. The germline gives CDR1 LNHNV, CDR2 YYDKDF (reference sequence). CDR3 region: CATSPGPGWPQPQHF. CDR3 DNA: TGTGCCACCAGCCCAGGGCCAGGGTGGCCCCAGCCCCAGCATTTT.

This sequence joins TRBV28 and TRBJ1-3, with TRBD1 matching over 11 bases. The CDR3 is 17 amino acids. The germline CDR1 and CDR2 sequences are MDHEN and SYDVKM. The J segment lost 3 bases and the V segment lost 6 bases, leaving 10 bases of the junction unmatched. In nucleotides, the CDR3 is TGTGCCAGCAGAACCGGGACAGGGGGGAAAGGTGGAAACACCATATATTTT. Its protein product is CASRTGTGGKGGNTIYF.

The V and J genes are TRBV6-6 and TRBJ1-2; 11 nucleotides agree with TRBD1. With 5 bases clipped from V and 6 bases from J, the junction kept 2 bases outside the gene matches. The CDR3 has 13 residues. The germline gives CDR1 MNHNY, CDR2 SVGAGI (reference sequence). Here the CDR3 reads CASSGDRGNGYTF. The CDR3 DNA reads as TGTGCCAGCAGTGGGGACAGGGGGAATGGCTACACCTTC.

The rearrangement uses TRBV28 and TRBJ2-2; D is possibly TRBD1 (6 bases). There are 16 residues in the CDR3. The V end lost 3 bases, the J end lost 1 base, and 12 bases lay between the germline ends. CDR1 MDHEN and CDR2 SYDVKM come from the germline V gene. The CDR3 DNA follows: TGTGCCAGCAGTTTCCCAGGGGTCGGGAACACCGGGGAGCTGTTTTTT. Its translation: CASSFPGVGNTGELFF.

This chain links TRBV29-1 with TRBJ2-7; D is unresolved. Germline CDR1 reads SQVTM; CDR2 reads ANQGSEA. The CDR3 covers 14 residues. With 6 bases removed from V and 0 bases from J, the gap between germline ends came to 15 bases. CDR3 DNA: TGCAGCGTCACATCGACCCGGAGCTCCTACGAGCAGTACTTC. As protein: CSVTSTRSSYEQYF.

The rearrangement links TRBV2 to TRBJ1-2; 8 nucleotides align to TRBD1. The CDR3 runs 14 residues. The germline V gene encodes CDR1 SNHLY and CDR2 FYNNEI. Losses at the gene ends were 5 bases for V and 6 bases for J; bases not matched to a gene: 8. CDR3 protein: CASSSGQGANGYTF. The CDR3 DNA reads TGTGCCAGCAGTTCCGGCCAGGGGGCTAATGGCTACACCTTC.

This clone showed up just once. The chain carries TRBV7-2 and TRBJ2-7; 10 nucleotides agree with TRBD2. Trimming cost V 5 bases and J 3 bases; bases outside gene matches: 7. CDR3 length: 15 amino acids. Germline loops: CDR1 SGHTA, CDR2 FQGNSA. The CDR3 nucleotides read TGTGCCAGCAGCCAGATAGCGGGAGGCGTCTACGAGCAGTACTTC. This translates into CASSQIAGGVYEQYF.

This clone was seen a few times. The chain joins TRBV7-9 to TRBJ2-3, with TRBD2 identical over 7 bases. The V and J ends lost 5 bases and 4 bases, in that order; junction bases with no gene match: 9. Germline V gene data show CDR1 as SEHNR and CDR2 as FQNEAQ (reference sequence). The length of the CDR3 is 15 residues. CDR3 loop: CASSDHGGGADTQYF. The DNA of the CDR3 is TGTGCCAGCAGCGACCACGGTGGGGGGGCAGATACGCAGTATTTT.

The chain couples TRBV28 to TRBJ1-4; TRBD1 agrees at 9 bases. Germline V gene lookup returns CDR1 MDHEN and CDR2 SYDVKM. There are 15 residues in the CDR3. V lost 5 bases, J lost 8 bases, and 9 bases stayed unmatched. Written as DNA, the CDR3 is TGTGCCAGCAGTACCTTACAGGGGGCGGCCGAAAAACTGTTTTTT. Its translation: CASSTLQGAAEKLFF.

V and J are TRBV6-5 and TRBJ1-1, with TRBD1 as a possible D gene (5 bases). Looked up from germline, CDR1 is MNHEY and CDR2 is SVGAGI. Trimming cost V 6 bases and J 4 bases, with 18 bases left between them. The CDR3 covers 15 residues. The CDR3 reads CASSLMGGGRTEAFF. CDR3 sequence (DNA): TGTGCCAGCAGCCTGATGGGGGGGGGACGCACTGAAGCTTTCTTT.

The chain is built from TRBV27 and TRBJ2-7, with D maybe TRBD2 (5 bases). The length of the CDR3 is 12 residues. Per germline, CDR1 MNHEY and CDR2 SMNVEV (reference sequence). V was shortened by 8 bases and J by 7 bases, with 15 bases between the two germline ends. CDR3 DNA: TGTGCCAGCGGAATCCGGCCGGGGGAGCAGTACTTC. Amino acid sequence: CASGIRPGEQYF.

V gene TRBV2 combines with J gene TRBJ2-1; 10 bases are shared with TRBD1. V lost 7 bases and J lost 7; bases outside the gene matches: 19. Germline loops: CDR1 SNHLY, CDR2 FYNNEI. The CDR3 totals 18 residues. CDR3 nucleotides: TGTGCCAGCAACCCATCGGGGCGAGACAGGGGGCGCAGAAATGAGCAGTTCTTC. Its translation is CASNPSGRDRGRRNEQFF.

CDR3 sequence reads: CATSQGHSYEQYF. CDR3 nucleotides: TGTGCCACCAGTCAGGGGCACTCCTACGAGCAGTACTTC. The gene calls are TRBV24-1 and TRBJ2-7, with D possibly TRBD1 on 6 matching bases. Germline V gene sequence: CDR1 KGHDR, CDR2 SFDVKD. V was clipped by 6 bases and J by 0 bases, with 8 bases between them. The CDR3 consists of 13 residues.

The J gene is TRBJ1-5, the V gene TRBV27; D is perhaps TRBD1 (5 bases). V shed 2 bases and J shed 2 bases, with 13 bases lying between them. Looked up from germline, CDR1 is MNHEY and CDR2 is SMNVEV (reference sequence). This CDR3 has 16 residues. The CDR3 sequence is CASSLNSRVGNQPQHF. In nucleotides, the CDR3 is TGTGCCAGCAGTTTAAATAGCAGGGTGGGCAATCAGCCCCAGCATTTT.

The chain combines TRBV3-1 (or the pseudogene TRBV3-2) with TRBJ1-6; D not resolved. The CDR3 loop spans 17 amino acids. Deletions cut 0 bases from V and 7 bases from J, with 16 bases between. Germline loops: CDR1 LGHDT, CDR2 YNNKEL (reference sequence). The CDR3 nucleotides read TGTGCCAGCAGCCAAGATTGGAGAATAATCAACAATTCACCCCTCCACTTT. As protein: CASSQDWRIINNSPLHF.

The rearrangement joins TRBV11-2 to TRBJ1-3; 9 nucleotides line up with TRBD1. The germline CDR1 and CDR2 sequences are SGHAT and FQNNGV. This CDR3 spans 14 amino acids. The V segment lost 6 bases and the J segment 2 bases; nucleotides outside the gene matches: 2. The CDR3 is CASSRDRAGNTIYF. CDR3 in DNA: TGTGCCAGCAGTAGGGACAGGGCTGGAAACACCATATATTTT.

The chain couples TRBV3-1 (or the pseudogene TRBV3-2) to TRBJ1-5; 8 bases are a match to TRBD1. The CDR3 loop spans 13 amino acids. V dropped 4 bases and J dropped 7; count of bases not matched to a gene: 3. CDR1 LGHDT and CDR2 YNNKEL come from the germline V gene (reference sequence). DNA for the CDR3: TGTGCCAGCAGCCTACAGGGGGGACAGCCCCAGCATTTT. Translating it yields CASSLQGGQPQHF.

The V and J genes are TRBV7-3 and TRBJ2-1; tentatively, D is TRBD2 (5 bases). The CDR3 sequence is 15 residues long. The germline V gene encodes CDR1 SGHTA and CDR2 FQGTGA. The germline V and J ends were trimmed by 1 base and 1 base, with 8 bases remaining between them. CDR3 DNA: TGTGCCAGCAGCTTAAATCCGGGGTCCTACAATGAGCAGTTCTTC. It translates to CASSLNPGSYNEQFF.

The CDR3 loop is CASSDGTSGRATDTQYF. DNA of the CDR3: TGTGCCAGTAGTGACGGGACTAGCGGGAGGGCCACAGATACGCAGTATTTT. The rearrangement uses TRBV19 and TRBJ2-3, with 16 bases identical to TRBD2. V was pared by 5 bases and J by 2 bases, with 4 bases of the junction left unmatched. This CDR3 has 17 residues. The germline V gene encodes CDR1 LNHDA and CDR2 SQIVND (reference sequence).

V is TRBV6-5 and J is TRBJ1-6; 7 bases agree with TRBD1. The V gene end was trimmed by 8 bases and the J gene end by 6 bases; junction bases not matched to a gene: 1. The CDR3 has 12 amino acids. Germline CDR1 reads MNHEY; CDR2 reads SVGAGI. CDR3: CASGQVNSPLHF. Written as DNA, the CDR3 is TGTGCCAGCGGACAGGTTAATTCACCCCTCCACTTT.

The J gene is TRBJ2-3, the V gene TRBV6-2 or TRBV6-3; maybe TRBD2 (6 bases). Trimming stripped 4 bases from V and 6 bases from J, with 20 bases between. CDR1 is MNHEY and CDR2 is SVGEGT in the germline V gene. CDR3 length: 16 amino acids. CDR3 sequence reads: CASSFVGRGSSDTQYF. CDR3 DNA: TGTGCCAGCAGTTTTGTAGGGCGGGGAAGTTCGGATACGCAGTATTTT.